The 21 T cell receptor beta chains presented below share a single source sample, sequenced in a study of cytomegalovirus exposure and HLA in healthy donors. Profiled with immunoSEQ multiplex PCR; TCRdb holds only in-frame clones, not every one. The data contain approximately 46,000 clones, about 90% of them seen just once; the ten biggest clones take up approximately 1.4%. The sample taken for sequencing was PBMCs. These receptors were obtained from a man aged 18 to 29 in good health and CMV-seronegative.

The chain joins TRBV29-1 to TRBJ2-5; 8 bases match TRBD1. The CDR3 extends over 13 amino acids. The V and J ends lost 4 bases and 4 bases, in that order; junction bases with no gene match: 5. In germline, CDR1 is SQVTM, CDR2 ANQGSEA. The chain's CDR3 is CSVVRGRGETQYF. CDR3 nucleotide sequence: TGCAGCGTTGTCAGGGGGCGGGGAGAGACCCAGTACTTC.

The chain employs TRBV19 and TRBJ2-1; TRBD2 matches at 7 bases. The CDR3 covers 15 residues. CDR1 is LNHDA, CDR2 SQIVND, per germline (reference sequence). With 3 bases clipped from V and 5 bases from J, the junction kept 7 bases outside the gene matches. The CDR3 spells CASSIGRDYNNEQFF. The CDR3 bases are TGTGCCAGTAGTATCGGCCGGGACTATAACAATGAGCAGTTCTTC.

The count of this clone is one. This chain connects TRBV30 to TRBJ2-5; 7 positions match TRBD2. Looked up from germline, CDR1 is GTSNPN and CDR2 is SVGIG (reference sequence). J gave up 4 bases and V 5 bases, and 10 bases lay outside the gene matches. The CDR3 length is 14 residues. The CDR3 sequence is CAWGPKAGTETQYF. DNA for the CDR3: TGTGCCTGGGGTCCAAAAGCGGGAACAGAGACCCAGTACTTC.

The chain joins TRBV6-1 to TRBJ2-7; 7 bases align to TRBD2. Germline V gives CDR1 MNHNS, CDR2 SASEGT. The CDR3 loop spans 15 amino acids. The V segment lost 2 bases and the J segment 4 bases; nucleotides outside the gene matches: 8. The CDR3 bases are TGTGCCAGCAGTGAACTCGGGGGGTCCTCTTACGAGCAGTACTTC. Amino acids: CASSELGGSSYEQYF.

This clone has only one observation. The CDR3 spells CASSSEGGGTDTQYF. The CDR3 coding sequence is TGTGCCAGCAGCTCAGAGGGGGGGGGCACAGATACGCAGTATTTT. The chain employs TRBV13 and TRBJ2-3; maybe TRBD2 (7 bases). The V gene lost 4 bases and the J gene lost 1 base, with 12 bases spanning the gap. Looked up from germline, CDR1 is PRHDT and CDR2 is FYEKMQ (reference sequence). The CDR3 loop spans 15 amino acids.

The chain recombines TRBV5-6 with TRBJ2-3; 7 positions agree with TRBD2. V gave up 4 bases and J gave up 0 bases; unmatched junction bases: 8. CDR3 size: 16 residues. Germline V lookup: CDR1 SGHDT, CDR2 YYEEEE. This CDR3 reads CASSVLAVLSTDTQYF. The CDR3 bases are TGTGCCAGCAGCGTGCTAGCGGTCCTTAGCACAGATACGCAGTATTTT.

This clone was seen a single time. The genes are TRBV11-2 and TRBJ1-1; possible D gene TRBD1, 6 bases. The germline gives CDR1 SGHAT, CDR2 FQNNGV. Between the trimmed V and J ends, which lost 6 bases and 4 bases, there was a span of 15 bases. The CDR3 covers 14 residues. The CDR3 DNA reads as TGTGCCAGCAGTCAGGGGAGAGAGATCACTGAAGCTTTCTTT. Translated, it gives CASSQGREITEAFF.

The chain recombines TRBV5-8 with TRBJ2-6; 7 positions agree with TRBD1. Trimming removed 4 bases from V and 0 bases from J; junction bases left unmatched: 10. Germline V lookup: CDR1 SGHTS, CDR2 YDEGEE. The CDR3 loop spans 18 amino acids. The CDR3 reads CASSQGQKKYSGANVLTF. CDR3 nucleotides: TGTGCCAGCAGCCAGGGACAGAAAAAATACTCTGGGGCCAACGTCCTGACTTTC.

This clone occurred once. Here the CDR3 DNA reads TGCGCCAGCAGTGAGGCACGACTAGCGGGCTCCTACAATGAGCAGTTCTTC. It translates to CASSEARLAGSYNEQFF. The chain joins TRBV10-1 to TRBJ2-1, with TRBD2 matching 10 bases. The J segment lost 0 bases and the V segment lost 2 bases, leaving 4 bases of the junction unmatched. Germline V lookup: CDR1 WNHNN, CDR2 SYGVQD (reference sequence). This CDR3 has 17 amino acids.

Here the CDR3 DNA reads TGTGCCAGCAGCCAAGATAGGCAGCGTGCGGGAGACAAACCAGATACGCAGTATTTT. Its translation is CASSQDRQRAGDKPDTQYF. The chain combines TRBV4-2 with TRBJ2-3; 7 positions agree with TRBD2. V was pared by 0 bases and J by 4 bases, with 16 bases of the junction left unmatched. Germline V gene data show CDR1 as LGHNA and CDR2 as YNFKEQ. CDR3 length equals 19 residues.

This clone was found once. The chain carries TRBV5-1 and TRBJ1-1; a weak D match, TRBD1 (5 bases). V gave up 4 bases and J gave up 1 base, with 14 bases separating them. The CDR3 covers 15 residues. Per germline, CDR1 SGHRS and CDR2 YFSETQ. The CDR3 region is CASSRNLQGNTEAFF. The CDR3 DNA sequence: TGCGCCAGCAGCCGAAACCTGCAGGGGAACACTGAAGCTTTCTTT.

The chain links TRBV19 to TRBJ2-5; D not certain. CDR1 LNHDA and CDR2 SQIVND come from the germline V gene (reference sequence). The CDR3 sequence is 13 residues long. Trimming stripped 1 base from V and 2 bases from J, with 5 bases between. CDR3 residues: CASSIAGQETQYF. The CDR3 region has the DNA TGTGCCAGTAGTATAGCCGGGCAAGAGACCCAGTACTTC. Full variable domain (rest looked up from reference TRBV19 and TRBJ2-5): DGGITQSPKYLFRKEGQNVTLSCEQNLNHDAMYWYRQDPGQGLRLIYYSQIVNDFQKGDIAEGYSVSREKKESFPLTVTSAQKNPTAFYLCASSIAGQETQYFGPGTRLLVL.

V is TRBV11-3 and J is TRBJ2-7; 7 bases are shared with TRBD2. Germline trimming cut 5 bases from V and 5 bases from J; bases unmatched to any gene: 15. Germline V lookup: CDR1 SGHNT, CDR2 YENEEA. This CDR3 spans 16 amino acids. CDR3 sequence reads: CASSNTWGGDGNEQYF. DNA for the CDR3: TGTGCCAGCAGCAACACCTGGGGGGGGGATGGGAACGAGCAGTACTTC.

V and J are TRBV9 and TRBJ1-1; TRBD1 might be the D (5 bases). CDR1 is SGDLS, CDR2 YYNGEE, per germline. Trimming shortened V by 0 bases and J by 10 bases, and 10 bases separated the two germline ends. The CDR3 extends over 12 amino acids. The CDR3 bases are TGTGCCAGCAGCGTAGAGGCAGGGCCAGCTTTCTTT. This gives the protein CASSVEAGPAFF.

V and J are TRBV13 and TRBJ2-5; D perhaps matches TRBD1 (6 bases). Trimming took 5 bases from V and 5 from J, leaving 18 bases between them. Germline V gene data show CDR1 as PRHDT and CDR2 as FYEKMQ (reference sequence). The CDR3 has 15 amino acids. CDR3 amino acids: CASSPTWGPEETQYF. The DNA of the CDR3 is TGTGCCAGCAGCCCTACGTGGGGGCCGGAGGAGACCCAGTACTTC.

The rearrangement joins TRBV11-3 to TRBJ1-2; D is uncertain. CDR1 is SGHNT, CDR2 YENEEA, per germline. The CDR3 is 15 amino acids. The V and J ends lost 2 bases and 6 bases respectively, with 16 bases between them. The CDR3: CASSLRWRSGNGYTF. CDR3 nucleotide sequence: TGTGCCAGCAGCTTACGGTGGCGCTCCGGGAATGGCTACACCTTC.

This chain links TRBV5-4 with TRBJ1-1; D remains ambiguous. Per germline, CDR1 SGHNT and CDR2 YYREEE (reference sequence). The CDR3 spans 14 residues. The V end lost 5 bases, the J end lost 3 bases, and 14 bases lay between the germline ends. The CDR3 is CASRGGVEDTEAFF. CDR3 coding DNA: TGTGCCAGCAGGGGCGGGGTGGAGGACACTGAAGCTTTCTTT.

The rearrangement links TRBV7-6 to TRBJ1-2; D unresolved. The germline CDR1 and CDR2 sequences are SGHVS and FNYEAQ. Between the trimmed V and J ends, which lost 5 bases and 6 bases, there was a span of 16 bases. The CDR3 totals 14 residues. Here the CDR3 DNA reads TGTGCCAGCAGCCTAGGGCGGGAAGCGGATGGCTACACCTTC. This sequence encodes CASSLGREADGYTF.

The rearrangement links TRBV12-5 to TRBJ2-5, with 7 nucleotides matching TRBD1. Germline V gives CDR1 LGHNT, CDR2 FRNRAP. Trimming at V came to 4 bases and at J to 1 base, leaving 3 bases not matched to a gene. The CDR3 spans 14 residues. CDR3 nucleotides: TGTGCTAGTGGTTCCGGGACAGCCCAAGAGACCCAGTACTTC. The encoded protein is CASGSGTAQETQYF. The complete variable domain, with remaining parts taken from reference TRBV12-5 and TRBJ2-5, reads DARVTQTPRHKVTEMGQEVTMRCQPILGHNTVFWYRQTMMQGLELLAYFRNRAPLDDSGMPKDRFSAEMPDATLATLKIQPSEPRDSAVYFCASGSGTAQETQYFGPGTRLLVL.

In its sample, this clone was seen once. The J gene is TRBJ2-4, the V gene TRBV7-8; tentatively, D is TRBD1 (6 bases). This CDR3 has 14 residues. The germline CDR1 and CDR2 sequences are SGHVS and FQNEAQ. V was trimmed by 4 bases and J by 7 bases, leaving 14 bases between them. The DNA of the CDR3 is TGTGCCAGCAGCTACCCAGGGGTGGACAACATTCAGTACTTC. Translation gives CASSYPGVDNIQYF.

Here the CDR3 reads CASSAVVSPYYEQYF. CDR3 in DNA: TGTGCCAGCAGTGCGGTAGTTTCCCCGTACTACGAGCAGTACTTC. The chain has TRBV2 and TRBJ2-7; D remains unclear. Trimming took off 4 bases at V and 3 bases at J, with 16 bases between the two ends. Germline V gene sequence: CDR1 SNHLY, CDR2 FYNNEI. This CDR3 is built from 15 residues.